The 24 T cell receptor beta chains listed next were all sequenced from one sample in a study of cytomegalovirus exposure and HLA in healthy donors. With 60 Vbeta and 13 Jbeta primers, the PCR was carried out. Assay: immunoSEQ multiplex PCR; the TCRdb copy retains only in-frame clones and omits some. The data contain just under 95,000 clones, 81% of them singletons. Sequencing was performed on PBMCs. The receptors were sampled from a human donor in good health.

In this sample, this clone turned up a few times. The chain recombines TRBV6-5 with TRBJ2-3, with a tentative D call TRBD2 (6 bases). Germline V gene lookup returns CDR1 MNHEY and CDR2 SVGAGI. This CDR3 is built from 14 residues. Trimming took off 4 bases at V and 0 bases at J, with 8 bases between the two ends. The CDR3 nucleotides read TGTGCCAGCAGTTTGGGACTGAGCACAGATACGCAGTATTTT. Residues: CASSLGLSTDTQYF.

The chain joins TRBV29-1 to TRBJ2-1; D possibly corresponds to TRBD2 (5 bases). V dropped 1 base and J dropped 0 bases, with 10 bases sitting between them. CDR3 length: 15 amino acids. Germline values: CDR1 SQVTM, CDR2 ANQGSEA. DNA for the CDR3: TGCAGCGTTGAAGCAACGGGGTTCTCCTACAATGAGCAGTTCTTC. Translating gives CSVEATGFSYNEQFF.

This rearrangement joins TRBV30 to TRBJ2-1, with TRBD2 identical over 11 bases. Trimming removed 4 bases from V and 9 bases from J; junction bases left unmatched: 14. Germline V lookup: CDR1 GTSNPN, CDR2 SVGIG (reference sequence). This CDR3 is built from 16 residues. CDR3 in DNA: TGTGCCTGGAAAAGGCCTAGCGGGGGGCCCGTTGTTGAGCAGTTCTTC. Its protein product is CAWKRPSGGPVVEQFF.

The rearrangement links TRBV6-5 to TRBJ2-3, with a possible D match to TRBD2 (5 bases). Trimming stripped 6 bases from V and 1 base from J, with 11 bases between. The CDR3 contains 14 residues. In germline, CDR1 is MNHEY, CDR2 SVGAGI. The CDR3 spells CASRRRAGTDTQYF. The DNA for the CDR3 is TGTGCCAGCAGACGCAGAGCGGGCACAGATACGCAGTATTTT.

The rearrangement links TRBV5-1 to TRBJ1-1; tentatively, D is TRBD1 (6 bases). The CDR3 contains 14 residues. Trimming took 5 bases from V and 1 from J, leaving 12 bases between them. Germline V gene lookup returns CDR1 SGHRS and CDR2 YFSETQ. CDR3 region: CASRNGQTNTEAFF. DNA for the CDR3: TGCGCCAGCAGGAATGGACAGACGAACACTGAAGCTTTCTTT.

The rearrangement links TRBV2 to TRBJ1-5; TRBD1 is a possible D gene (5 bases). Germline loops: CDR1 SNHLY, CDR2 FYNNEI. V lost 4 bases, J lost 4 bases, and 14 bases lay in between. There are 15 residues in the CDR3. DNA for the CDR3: TGTGCCAGCAGTGCCGCCAGACAGCCAAATCAGCCCCAGCATTTT. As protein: CASSAARQPNQPQHF.

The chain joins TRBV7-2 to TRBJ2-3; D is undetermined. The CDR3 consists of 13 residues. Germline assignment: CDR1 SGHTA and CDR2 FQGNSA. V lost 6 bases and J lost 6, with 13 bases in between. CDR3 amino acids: CASRGTLGDTQYF. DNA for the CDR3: TGTGCCAGCAGGGGTACCCTGGGCGATACGCAGTATTTT.

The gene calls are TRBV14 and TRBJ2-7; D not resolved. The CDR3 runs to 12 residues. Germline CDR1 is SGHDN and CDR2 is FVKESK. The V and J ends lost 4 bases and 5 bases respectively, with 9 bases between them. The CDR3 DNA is TGTGCCAGCAGCCCGAAGGCGGACGAGCAGTACTTC. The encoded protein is CASSPKADEQYF.

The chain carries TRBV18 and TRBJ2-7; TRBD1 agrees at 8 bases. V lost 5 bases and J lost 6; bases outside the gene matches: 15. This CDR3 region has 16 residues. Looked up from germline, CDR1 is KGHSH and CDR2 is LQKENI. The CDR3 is CASSGYPGTGPGEQYF. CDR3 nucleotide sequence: TGTGCCAGCTCAGGATACCCCGGGACAGGACCGGGCGAGCAGTACTTC.

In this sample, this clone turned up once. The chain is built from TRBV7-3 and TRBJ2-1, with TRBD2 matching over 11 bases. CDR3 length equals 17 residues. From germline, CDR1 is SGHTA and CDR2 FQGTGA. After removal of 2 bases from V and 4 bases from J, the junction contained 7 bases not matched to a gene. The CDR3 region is CASSLGSLAGGYNEQFF. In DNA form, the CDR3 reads TGTGCCAGCAGCTTAGGGTCCTTAGCGGGAGGGTACAATGAGCAGTTCTTC.

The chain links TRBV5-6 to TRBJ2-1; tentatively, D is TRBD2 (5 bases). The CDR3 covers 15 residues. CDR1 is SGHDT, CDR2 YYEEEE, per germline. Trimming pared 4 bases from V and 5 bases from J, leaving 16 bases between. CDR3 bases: TGTGCCAGCAGCCCGAGGTCGGGATTAGACAATGAGCAGTTCTTC. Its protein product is CASSPRSGLDNEQFF.

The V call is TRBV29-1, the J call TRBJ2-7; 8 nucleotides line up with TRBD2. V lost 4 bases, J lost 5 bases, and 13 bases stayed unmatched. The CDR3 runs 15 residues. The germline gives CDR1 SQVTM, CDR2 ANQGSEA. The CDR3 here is CSVVSSGRVEDEQYF. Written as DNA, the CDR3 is TGCAGCGTTGTGTCGTCCGGGAGGGTGGAGGACGAGCAGTACTTC.

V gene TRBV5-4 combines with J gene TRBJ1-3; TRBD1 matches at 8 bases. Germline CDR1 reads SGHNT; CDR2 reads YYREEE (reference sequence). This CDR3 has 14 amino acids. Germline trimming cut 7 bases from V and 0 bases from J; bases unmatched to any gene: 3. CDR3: CASQDRASGNTIYF. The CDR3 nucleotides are TGTGCCAGCCAGGACAGGGCCTCTGGAAACACCATATATTTT.

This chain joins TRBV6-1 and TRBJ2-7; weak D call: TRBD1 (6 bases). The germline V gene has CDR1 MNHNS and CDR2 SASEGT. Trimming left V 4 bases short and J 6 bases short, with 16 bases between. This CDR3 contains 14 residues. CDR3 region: CASSGGRPGGEQYF. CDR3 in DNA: TGTGCCAGCAGTGGGGGGCGACCTGGGGGCGAGCAGTACTTC.

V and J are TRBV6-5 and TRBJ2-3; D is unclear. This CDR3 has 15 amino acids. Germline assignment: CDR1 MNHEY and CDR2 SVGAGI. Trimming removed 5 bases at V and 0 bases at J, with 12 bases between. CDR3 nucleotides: TGTGCCAGCAGTCCCCTTACTATTAGCACAGATACGCAGTATTTT. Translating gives CASSPLTISTDTQYF.

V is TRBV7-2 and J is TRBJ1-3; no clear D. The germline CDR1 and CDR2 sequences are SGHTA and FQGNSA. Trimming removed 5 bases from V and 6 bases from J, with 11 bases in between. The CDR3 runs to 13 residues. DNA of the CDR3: TGTGCCAGCAGCCCCACGGTCCTAAACACCATATATTTT. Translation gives CASSPTVLNTIYF. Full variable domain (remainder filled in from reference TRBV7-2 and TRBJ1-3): GAGVSQSPSNKVTEKGKDVELRCDPISGHTALYWYRQSLGQGLEFLIYFQGNSAPDKSGLPSDRFSAERTGGSVSTLTIQRTQQEDSAVYLCASSPTVLNTIYFGEGSWLTVV.

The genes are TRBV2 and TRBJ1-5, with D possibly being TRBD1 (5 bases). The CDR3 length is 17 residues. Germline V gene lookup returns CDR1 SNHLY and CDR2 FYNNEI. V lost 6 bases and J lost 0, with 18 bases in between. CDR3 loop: CASRGGRVWDSNQPQHF. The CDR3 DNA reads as TGTGCCAGCAGGGGGGGACGGGTATGGGATAGCAATCAGCCCCAGCATTTT. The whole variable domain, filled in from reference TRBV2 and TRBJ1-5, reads EPEVTQTPSHQVTQMGQEVILRCVPISNHLYFYWYRQILGQKVEFLVSFYNNEISEKSEIFDDQFSVERPDGSNFTLKIRSTKLEDSAMYFCASRGGRVWDSNQPQHFGDGTRLSIL.

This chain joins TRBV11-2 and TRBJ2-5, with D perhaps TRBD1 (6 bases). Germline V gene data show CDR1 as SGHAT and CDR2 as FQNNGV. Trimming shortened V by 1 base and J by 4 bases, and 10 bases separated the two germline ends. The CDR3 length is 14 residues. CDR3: CASSLAVGGETQYF. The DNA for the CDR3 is TGTGCCAGCAGCTTAGCGGTAGGGGGAGAGACCCAGTACTTC.

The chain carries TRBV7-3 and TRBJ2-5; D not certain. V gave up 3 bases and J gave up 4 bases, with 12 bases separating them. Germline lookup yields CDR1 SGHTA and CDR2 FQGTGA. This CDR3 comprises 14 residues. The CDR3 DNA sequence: TGTGCCAGCAGCTTCGGGTCACGGATAGAGACCCAGTACTTC. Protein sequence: CASSFGSRIETQYF. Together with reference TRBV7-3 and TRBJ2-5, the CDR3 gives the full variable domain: GAGVSQTPSNKVTEKGKYVELRCDPISGHTALYWYRQSLGQGPEFLIYFQGTGAADDSGLPNDRFFAVRPEGSVSTLKIQRTERGDSAVYLCASSFGSRIETQYFGPGTRLLVL.

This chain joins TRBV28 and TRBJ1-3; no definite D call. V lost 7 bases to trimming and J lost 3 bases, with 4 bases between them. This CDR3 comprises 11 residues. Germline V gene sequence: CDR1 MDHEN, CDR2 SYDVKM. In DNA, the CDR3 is TGTGCCAGCAACAGTGGAAACACCATATATTTT. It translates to CASNSGNTIYF.

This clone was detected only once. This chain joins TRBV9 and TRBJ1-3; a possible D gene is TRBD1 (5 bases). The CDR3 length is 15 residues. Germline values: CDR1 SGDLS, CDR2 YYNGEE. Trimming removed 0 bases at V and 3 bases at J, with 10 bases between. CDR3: CASSVEGLNGNTIYF. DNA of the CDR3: TGTGCCAGCAGCGTAGAGGGGTTAAATGGAAACACCATATATTTT.

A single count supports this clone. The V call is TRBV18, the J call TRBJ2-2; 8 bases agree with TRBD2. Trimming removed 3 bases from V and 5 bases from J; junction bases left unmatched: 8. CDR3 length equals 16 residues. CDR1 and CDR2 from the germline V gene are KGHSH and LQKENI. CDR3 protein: CASSPTGTRGTGELFF. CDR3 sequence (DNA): TGTGCCAGCTCACCTACCGGGACTAGAGGGACCGGGGAGCTGTTTTTT.

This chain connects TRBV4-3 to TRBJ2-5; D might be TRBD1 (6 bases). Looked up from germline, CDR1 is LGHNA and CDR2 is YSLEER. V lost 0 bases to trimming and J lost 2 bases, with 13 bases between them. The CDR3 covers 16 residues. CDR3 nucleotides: TGCGCCAGCAGCCAAGAAAGTGGGGGCTTACAAGAGACCCAGTACTTC. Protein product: CASSQESGGLQETQYF.

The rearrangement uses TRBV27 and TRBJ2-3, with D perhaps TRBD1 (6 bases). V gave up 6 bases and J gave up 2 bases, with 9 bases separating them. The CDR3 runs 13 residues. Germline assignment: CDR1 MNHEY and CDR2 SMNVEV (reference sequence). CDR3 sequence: CASRDSFTDTQYF. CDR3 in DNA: TGTGCCAGCAGGGACAGTTTCACAGATACGCAGTATTTT.